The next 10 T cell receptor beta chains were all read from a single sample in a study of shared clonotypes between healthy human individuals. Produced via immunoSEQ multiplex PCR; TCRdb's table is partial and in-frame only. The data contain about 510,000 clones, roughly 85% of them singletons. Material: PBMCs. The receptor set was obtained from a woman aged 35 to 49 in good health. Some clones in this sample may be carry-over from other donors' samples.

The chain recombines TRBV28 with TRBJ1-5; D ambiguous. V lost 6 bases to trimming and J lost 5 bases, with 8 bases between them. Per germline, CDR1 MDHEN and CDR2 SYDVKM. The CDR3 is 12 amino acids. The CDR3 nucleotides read TGTGCCAGCAGGAACAGTGATCAGCCCCAGCATTTT. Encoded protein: CASRNSDQPQHF.

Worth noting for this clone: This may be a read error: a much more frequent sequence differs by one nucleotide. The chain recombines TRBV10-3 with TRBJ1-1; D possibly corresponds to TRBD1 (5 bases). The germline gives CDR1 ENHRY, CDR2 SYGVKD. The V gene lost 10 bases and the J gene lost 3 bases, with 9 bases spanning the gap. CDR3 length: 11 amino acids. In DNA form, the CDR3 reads TGTGCCAGCCGGGGGGACACTGAAGCTTTCTTT. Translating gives CASRGDTEAFF.

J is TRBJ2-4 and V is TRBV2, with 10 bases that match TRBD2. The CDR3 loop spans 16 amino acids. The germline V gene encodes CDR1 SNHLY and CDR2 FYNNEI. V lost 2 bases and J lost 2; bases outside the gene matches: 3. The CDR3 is CASSERTSGPKNIQYF. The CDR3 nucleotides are TGTGCCAGCAGTGAAAGGACTAGCGGCCCCAAAAACATTCAGTACTTC.

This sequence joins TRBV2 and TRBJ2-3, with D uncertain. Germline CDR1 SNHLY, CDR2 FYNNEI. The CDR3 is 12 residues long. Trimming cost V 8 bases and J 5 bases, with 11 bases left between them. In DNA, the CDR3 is TGTGCCAGCTTCCCGACGGGAGATACGCAGTATTTT. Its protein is CASFPTGDTQYF.

The CDR3 nucleotides read TGTGCCAGCAGCCGCGGAAGGGACGTGCGGCAGGAGACCCAGTACTTC. This translates into CASSRGRDVRQETQYF. J is TRBJ2-5 and V is TRBV27; possibly TRBD1 or TRBD2 for D (5 bases each). Germline V gene sequence: CDR1 MNHEY, CDR2 SMNVEV (reference sequence). CDR3 length equals 16 residues. V was shortened by 6 bases and J by 5 bases, with 22 bases between the two germline ends.

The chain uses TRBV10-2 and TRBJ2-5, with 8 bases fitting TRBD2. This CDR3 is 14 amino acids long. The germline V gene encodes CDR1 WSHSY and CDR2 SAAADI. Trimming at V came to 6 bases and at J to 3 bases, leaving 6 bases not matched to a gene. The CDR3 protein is CASSPRGGEETQYF. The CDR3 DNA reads TGCGCCAGCAGCCCCCGGGGGGGGGAAGAGACCCAGTACTTC.

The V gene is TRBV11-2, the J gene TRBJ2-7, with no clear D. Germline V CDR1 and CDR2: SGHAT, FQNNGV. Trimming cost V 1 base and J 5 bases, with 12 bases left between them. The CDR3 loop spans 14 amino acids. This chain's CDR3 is CASSLGRRSHEQYF. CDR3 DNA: TGTGCCAGCAGCTTAGGACGGCGGTCCCACGAGCAGTACTTC. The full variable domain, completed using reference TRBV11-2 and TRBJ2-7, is EAGVAQSPRYKIIEKRQSVAFWCNPISGHATLYWYQQILGQGPKLLIQFQNNGVVDDSQLPKDRFSAERLKGVDSTLKIQPAKLEDSAVYLCASSLGRRSHEQYFGPGTRLTVT.

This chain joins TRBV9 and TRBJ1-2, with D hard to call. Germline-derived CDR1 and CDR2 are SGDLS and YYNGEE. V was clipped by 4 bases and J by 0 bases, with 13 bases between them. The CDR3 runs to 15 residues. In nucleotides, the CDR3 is TGTGCCAGCAGCCAAGGACGGAGAGCTAACTATGGCTACACCTTC. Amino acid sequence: CASSQGRRANYGYTF.

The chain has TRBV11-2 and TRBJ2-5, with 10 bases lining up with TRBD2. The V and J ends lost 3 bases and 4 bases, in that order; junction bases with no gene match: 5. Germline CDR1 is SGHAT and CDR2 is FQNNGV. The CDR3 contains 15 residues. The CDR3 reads CASSFGAGGRETQYF. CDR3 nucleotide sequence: TGTGCCAGCAGCTTTGGAGCGGGAGGGCGAGAGACCCAGTACTTC.

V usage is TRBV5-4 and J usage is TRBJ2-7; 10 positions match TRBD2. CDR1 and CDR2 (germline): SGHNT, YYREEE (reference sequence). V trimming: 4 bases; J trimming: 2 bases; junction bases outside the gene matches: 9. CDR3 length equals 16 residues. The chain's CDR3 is CASSPASGSSPYEQYF. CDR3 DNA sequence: TGTGCCAGCAGCCCCGCTAGCGGGAGCAGCCCCTACGAGCAGTACTTC. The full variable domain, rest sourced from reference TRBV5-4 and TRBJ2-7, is ETGVTQSPTHLIKTRGQQVTLRCSSQSGHNTVSWYQQALGQGPQFIFQYYREEENGRGNFPPRFSGLQFPNYSSELNVNALELDDSALYLCASSPASGSSPYEQYFGPGTRLTVT.